This TCR beta chain was profiled in a study of CD8+CD57+ T cells in acquired aplastic anemia. Study-wide results and caveats: Shared by patients and controls, just under 30 CD8+ CDR3s were abundant in patients.

In the case of this clonotype: The antigen is undetermined.

Genomic DNA templated the TCR beta VDJ and CDR3 profiling. A single record per CDR3 protein comes from TCRdb applying MiXCR to the reads. This sample has around 190,000 distinct CDR3 sequences, with 45% to 60% found just once. In germline, CDR1 is LNHNV, CDR2 YYDKDF (reference sequence). The CDR3 extends over 16 amino acids. Trimming took 1 base from V and 4 from J, leaving 14 bases between them. The authors sequenced patients whose flow cytometry had shown CD8+CD57+ cell expansion. Every patient presented with severe acquired aplastic anemia. What was sequenced was sorted CD4+, CD8+, or CD8+CD57+ T cells (not recorded which) from PBMCs. The source of this sequence is a human donor with aplastic anemia. The chain couples TRBV15 to TRBJ1-5; tentative D call: TRBD1 (5 bases). The CDR3 here is CATSRAGQGWNQPQHF. The DNA of the CDR3 is TGTGCCACCAGCAGAGCGGGGCAGGGATGGAATCAGCCCCAGCATTTT.